Below, 11 T cell receptor beta chains from the same sample are listed, as sequenced in a study of T cells in localized non-small cell lung cancer (TCRdb year 2020). The protocol used for the library was the immunoSEQ multiplex PCR assay. TCRdb retrieved this table from immuneACCESS and kept in-frame rearrangements only. Not all clones are present; in checked studies, unresolved V genes account for under half, and no reason is known for the remainder. The sample table holds approximately 4,700 clones, of which more than 85% were seen once. The ten largest make up about 3% of the sample. The sample was peripheral blood, taken before any cancer treatment. The receptor source for this set is a woman between 35 and 70 years old with stage I lung adenocarcinoma.

V gene TRBV5-1 combines with J gene TRBJ2-5; tentative D call: TRBD1 (6 bases). V shed 4 bases and J shed 4 bases, with 23 bases lying between them. The CDR3 runs to 17 residues. Germline V gives CDR1 SGHRS, CDR2 YFSETQ. CDR3 DNA sequence: TGCGCCAGCAGCCCCCGAGGTGGGGGCGCCGGTACAGAGACCCAGTACTTC. Encoded protein: CASSPRGGGAGTETQYF.

The chain uses TRBV19 and TRBJ2-1; tentatively, D is TRBD2 (5 bases). The CDR3 sequence is 16 residues long. In germline, CDR1 is LNHDA, CDR2 SQIVND (reference sequence). V gave up 5 bases and J gave up 5 bases, with 19 bases separating them. CDR3: CASSFRTFPPDNEQFF. The CDR3 DNA reads as TGTGCCAGTAGTTTTAGGACTTTCCCTCCTGACAATGAGCAGTTCTTC.

The chain uses TRBV28 and TRBJ2-2; 9 bases are shared with TRBD1. The CDR3 runs 16 residues. Germline values: CDR1 MDHEN, CDR2 SYDVKM. Unmatched junction bases numbered 6, after V lost 2 bases and J lost 5 bases. The CDR3 DNA reads TGTGCCAGCAGTTTAGCCGGGACAGGGATTACCGGGGAGCTGTTTTTT. Its translation is CASSLAGTGITGELFF.

The chain is built from TRBV2 and TRBJ2-1, with TRBD2 matching over 14 bases. The CDR3 length is 19 residues. With 7 bases clipped from V and 0 bases from J, the junction kept 11 bases outside the gene matches. Looked up from germline, CDR1 is SNHLY and CDR2 is FYNNEI. CDR3 bases: TGTGCCAGCAATTGGCCGGGACTAGCGGGAGAGAGCTCCTACAATGAGCAGTTCTTC. Encoded protein: CASNWPGLAGESSYNEQFF.

In nucleotides, the CDR3 is TGTGCCAGCAGTTTATCGGCGAGCAGCACAGATACGCAGTATTTT. Its protein is CASSLSASSTDTQYF. The chain combines TRBV27 with TRBJ2-3; D is unclear. CDR1 and CDR2 (germline): MNHEY, SMNVEV (reference sequence). CDR3 length: 15 residues. V was pared by 0 bases and J by 0 bases, with 7 bases between.

Written as DNA, the CDR3 is TGTGCCAGCAGCCGCCCGGGACTCTCGGATACGCAGTATTTT. Protein sequence: CASSRPGLSDTQYF. The chain carries TRBV7-2 and TRBJ2-3; D perhaps matches TRBD2 (6 bases). The CDR3 extends over 14 amino acids. CDR1 is SGHTA and CDR2 is FQGNSA in the germline V gene. The V end was cut by 5 bases, the J end by 6 bases, with 15 bases between. The variable domain in full, with the rest retrieved from reference TRBV7-2 and TRBJ2-3, is GAGVSQSPSNKVTEKGKDVELRCDPISGHTALYWYRQSLGQGLEFLIYFQGNSAPDKSGLPSDRFSAERTGGSVSTLTIQRTQQEDSAVYLCASSRPGLSDTQYFGPGTRLTVL.

This clone was recorded once. The V and J genes are TRBV5-1 and TRBJ1-1, with unresolved D. This CDR3 has 14 amino acids. Germline V gives CDR1 SGHRS, CDR2 YFSETQ. The V end lost 2 bases, the J end lost 1 base, and 9 bases lay between the germline ends. CDR3 loop: CASSFQQKNTEAFF. CDR3 sequence (DNA): TGCGCCAGCAGCTTCCAACAGAAGAACACTGAAGCTTTCTTT.

The chain couples TRBV19 to TRBJ2-5; 9 bases fit TRBD1. There are 14 residues in the CDR3. V was clipped by 5 bases and J by 5 bases; unmatched bases: 6. Germline V gene lookup returns CDR1 LNHDA and CDR2 SQIVND (reference sequence). CDR3 in amino acids: CASSPTGGRETQYF. In DNA form, the CDR3 reads TGTGCCAGTAGTCCCACAGGGGGCCGGGAGACCCAGTACTTC.

The rearrangement links TRBV7-9 to TRBJ2-3; no reliable D call. Between the trimmed V and J ends, which lost 0 bases and 3 bases, there was a span of 10 bases. CDR3 length: 15 amino acids. Germline lookup yields CDR1 SEHNR and CDR2 FQNEAQ (reference sequence). The CDR3: CASSLALYETDTQYF. In nucleotides, the CDR3 is TGTGCCAGCAGCTTAGCGCTCTACGAGACAGATACGCAGTATTTT.

The chain links TRBV5-1 to TRBJ1-1; D remains ambiguous. The CDR3 extends over 14 amino acids. Germline assignment: CDR1 SGHRS and CDR2 YFSETQ. With 0 bases removed from V and 7 bases from J, the gap between germline ends came to 13 bases. The CDR3 spells CASSLGEWFNEAFF. The CDR3 DNA follows: TGCGCCAGCAGCTTGGGCGAATGGTTTAATGAAGCTTTCTTT.

This clone occurred a few times. The gene calls are TRBV5-4 and TRBJ2-7, with a tentative D call TRBD1 (5 bases). This CDR3 comprises 13 residues. Germline values: CDR1 SGHNT, CDR2 YYREEE (reference sequence). Trimming stripped 4 bases from V and 0 bases from J, with 8 bases between. The CDR3 DNA follows: TGTGCCAGCAGCCCGGACAACTCCTACGAGCAGTACTTC. Protein product: CASSPDNSYEQYF.